The clone carrying this T cell receptor (beta chain) was seen only a few times. The sample originates from a study of shared clonotypes between healthy human individuals. Study donors comprised healthy, HIV-negative adults devoid of recent acute infection or vaccination. The CDR3 length is 16 residues. With 0 bases removed from V and 2 bases from J, the gap between germline ends came to 14 bases. The repertoire was sequenced with immunoSEQ multiplex PCR; TCRdb's copy has only in-frame clones and lacks some. In the table there are hundreds of thousands of clones, about 74% of which are singletons. J is TRBJ2-7 and V is TRBV6-7; weak D call: TRBD2 (5 bases). TRBV6-7 is an ORF for which the function is uncertain. The sequenced sample consisted of memory CD4+ T cells sorted from blood. Subset indicated: CD45RA-negative fraction. The sequence was collected from a woman in her twenties or thirties in good health. The CDR3 coding sequence is TGTGCCAGCAGTTACTCGATCCCAACTAGTGCCTACGAGCAGTACTTC. Its protein is CASSYSIPTSAYEQYF.